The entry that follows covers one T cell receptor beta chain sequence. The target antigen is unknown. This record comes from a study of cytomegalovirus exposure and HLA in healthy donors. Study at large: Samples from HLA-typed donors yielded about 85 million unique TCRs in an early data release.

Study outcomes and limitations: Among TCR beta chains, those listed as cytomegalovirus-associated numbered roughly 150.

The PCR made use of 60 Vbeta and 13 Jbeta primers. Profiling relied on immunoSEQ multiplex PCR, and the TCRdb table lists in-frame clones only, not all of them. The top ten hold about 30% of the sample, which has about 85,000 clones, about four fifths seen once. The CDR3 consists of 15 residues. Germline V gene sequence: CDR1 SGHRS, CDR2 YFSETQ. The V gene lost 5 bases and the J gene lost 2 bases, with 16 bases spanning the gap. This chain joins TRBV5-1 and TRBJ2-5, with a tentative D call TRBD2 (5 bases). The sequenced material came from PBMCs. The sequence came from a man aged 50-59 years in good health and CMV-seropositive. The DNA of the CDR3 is TGCGCCAGCAGGCAGAGCGGAATGCTACAAGAGACCCAGTACTTC. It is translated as CASRQSGMLQETQYF.